The 8 T cell receptor beta chains below were found in one sample sequenced in a study of T-cell reconstitution after alpha-beta-depleted transplantation in children. Unique molecular identifiers were incorporated into the prepared TCRbeta library. TCRdb used MiXCR to reprocess the PCR reads, holding one entry per CDR3 protein. This table holds 500,000 to 750,000 distinct CDR3 sequences, approximately 12% found once. The sample here was PBMCs, mostly from graft donor cells, taken 360 days after TCRalphabeta/CD19-depleted stem cell transplant. The receptor source for this set is a male patient between 5 and 17 years old who had a stem cell transplant for acute myeloid leukemia, so the T cells may come from the graft donor.

This clonotype was seen only a few times. The V gene is TRBV9, the J gene TRBJ2-1, with TRBD2 matching 7 bases. The CDR3 extends over 16 amino acids. The ends lost 3 bases at V and 3 bases at J; junction bases unmatched: 9. Germline CDR1 is SGDLS and CDR2 is YYNGEE. The CDR3: CASSEDVGLDYNEQFF. The CDR3 nucleotides are TGTGCCAGCAGCGAGGACGTAGGACTAGACTACAATGAGCAGTTCTTC.

The genes are TRBV2 and TRBJ2-3; D uncertain. CDR1 and CDR2 from the germline V gene are SNHLY and FYNNEI. There are 16 residues in the CDR3. V gave up 6 bases and J gave up 1 base, with 17 bases separating them. CDR3: CASRRLGAFRTDTQYF. The CDR3 DNA is TGTGCCAGCAGGCGCCTCGGAGCCTTTCGCACAGATACGCAGTATTTT.

This clonotype was seen more than once but under ten times. The V and J genes are TRBV7-2 and TRBJ2-7; 7 bases align to TRBD1. Germline V CDR1 and CDR2: SGHTA, FQGNSA. The CDR3 runs 14 residues. The trim removed 5 bases at V and 2 bases at J, leaving 6 bases unmatched. The CDR3 here is CASSPGQSTYEQYF. The CDR3 DNA is TGTGCCAGCAGCCCGGGACAGTCTACCTACGAGCAGTACTTC.

This clonotype has more than one count but fewer than ten. This chain connects TRBV7-2 to TRBJ2-4, with D maybe TRBD1 (7 bases). V was shortened by 5 bases and J by 6 bases, with 14 bases between the two germline ends. Germline CDR1 reads SGHTA; CDR2 reads FQGNSA. This CDR3 is built from 14 residues. CDR3 amino acids: CASSPQGGRNIQYF. As DNA, the CDR3 is TGTGCCAGCAGCCCCCAGGGGGGCCGAAACATTCAGTACTTC.

The chain is built from TRBV24-1 and TRBJ2-2; possibly TRBD2 for D (6 bases). CDR3 length: 13 residues. Germline V CDR1 and CDR2: KGHDR, SFDVKD. V was trimmed by 9 bases and J by 4 bases, leaving 11 bases between them. This CDR3 reads CATDGSSTGELFF. As DNA, the CDR3 is TGTGCCACCGACGGGAGCTCCACCGGGGAGCTGTTTTTT.

V is TRBV6-6 and J is TRBJ2-7, with D hard to call. V shed 2 bases and J shed 5 bases, with 4 bases lying between them. CDR3 length equals 11 residues. Germline V gives CDR1 MNHNY, CDR2 SVGAGI (reference sequence). CDR3 amino acids: CASSYIDEQYF. The CDR3 nucleotides read TGTGCCAGCAGTTACATTGACGAGCAGTACTTC.

The rearrangement joins TRBV28 to TRBJ1-2, with D unclear. V lost 8 bases and J 9 bases, leaving 7 bases between the germline ends. CDR3 size: 9 residues. CDR1 and CDR2 (germline): MDHEN, SYDVKM. The CDR3 loop reads CASPRSYTF. As DNA, the CDR3 is TGTGCCAGCCCTAGGAGCTACACCTTC.

There are many counts of this clonotype. J is TRBJ2-2 and V is TRBV2; maybe TRBD1 (6 bases). Germline V gives CDR1 SNHLY, CDR2 FYNNEI. The germline V and J ends were trimmed by 4 bases and 5 bases, with 8 bases remaining between them. The CDR3 contains 13 residues. CDR3 protein: CASSARGTGELFF. The CDR3 DNA sequence: TGTGCCAGCAGTGCCAGGGGAACCGGGGAGCTGTTTTTT.